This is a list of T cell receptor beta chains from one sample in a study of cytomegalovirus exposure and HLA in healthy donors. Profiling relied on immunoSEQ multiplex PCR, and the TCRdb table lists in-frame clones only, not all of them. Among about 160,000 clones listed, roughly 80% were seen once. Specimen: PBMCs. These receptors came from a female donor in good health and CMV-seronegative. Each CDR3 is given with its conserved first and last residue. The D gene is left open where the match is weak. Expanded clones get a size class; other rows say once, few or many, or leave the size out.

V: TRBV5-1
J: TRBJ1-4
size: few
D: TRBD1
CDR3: CASASGTADEKLFF
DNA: TGCGCCAGCGCCAGTGGGACAGCTGATGAAAAACTGTTTTTT

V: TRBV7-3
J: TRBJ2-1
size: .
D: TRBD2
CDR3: CASSLQAGDNEQFF
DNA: TGTGCCAGCAGCCTGCAGGCGGGGGACAATGAGCAGTTCTTC

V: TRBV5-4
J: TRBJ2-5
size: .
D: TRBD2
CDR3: CASSLGSREGLETQYF
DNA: TGTGCCAGCAGCTTGGGTTCCCGGGAGGGCCTAGAGACCCAGTACTTC

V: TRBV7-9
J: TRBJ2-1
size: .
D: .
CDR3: CASSFTDSGQFF
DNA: TGTGCCAGCAGCTTCACGGACTCGGGGCAGTTCTTC

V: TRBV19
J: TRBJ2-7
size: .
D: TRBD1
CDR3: CASSIGQGIRHEQYF
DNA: TGTGCCAGTAGTATAGGACAGGGGATCCGTCACGAGCAGTACTTC

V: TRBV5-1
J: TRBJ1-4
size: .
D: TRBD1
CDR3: CASRQGSEKLFF
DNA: TGCGCCAGCCGACAGGGATCTGAAAAACTGTTTTTT

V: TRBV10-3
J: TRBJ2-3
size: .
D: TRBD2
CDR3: CAISESLAGGLSTDTQYF
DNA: TGTGCCATCAGTGAGAGTCTAGCGGGGGGTCTTAGCACAGATACGCAGTATTTT

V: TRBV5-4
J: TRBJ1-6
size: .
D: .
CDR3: CASSLNSGAISPLHF
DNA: TGTGCCAGCAGCTTGAACAGCGGGGCAATCTCACCCCTCCACTTT

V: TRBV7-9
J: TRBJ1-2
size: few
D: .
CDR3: CASSLGVSEYYGYTF
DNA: TGTGCCAGCAGCTTAGGGGTCAGCGAATACTATGGCTACACCTTC

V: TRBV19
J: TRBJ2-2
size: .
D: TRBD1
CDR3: CASRGRSTGELFF
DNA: TGTGCCAGCAGGGGGCGCAGCACCGGGGAGCTGTTTTTT

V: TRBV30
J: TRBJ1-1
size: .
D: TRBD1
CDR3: CAWSEKGATNTEAFF
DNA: TGTGCCTGGAGTGAAAAGGGGGCAACGAACACTGAAGCTTTCTTT

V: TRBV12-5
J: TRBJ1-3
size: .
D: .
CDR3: CASGSPWDTDPSGNTIYF
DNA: TGTGCTAGTGGTTCCCCCTGGGACACGGATCCCTCTGGAAACACCATATATTTT

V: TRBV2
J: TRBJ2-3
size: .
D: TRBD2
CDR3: CASKPGLAGTDTQYF
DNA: TGTGCCAGTAAGCCGGGACTAGCGGGAACCGATACGCAGTATTTT

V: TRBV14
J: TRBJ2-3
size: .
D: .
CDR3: CASSQAGSTDTQYF
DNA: TGTGCCAGCAGCCAAGCGGGGTCCACAGATACGCAGTATTTT

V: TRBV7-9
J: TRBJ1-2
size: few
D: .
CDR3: CSSSLDPGSAGYGYTF
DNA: TGTTCCAGCAGCTTAGATCCAGGTTCCGCTGGCTATGGCTACACCTTC

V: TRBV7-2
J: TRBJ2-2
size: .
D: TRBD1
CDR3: CASSLPAGRGTGELFF
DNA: TGTGCCAGCAGCTTACCGGCAGGCAGGGGGACCGGGGAGCTGTTTTTT

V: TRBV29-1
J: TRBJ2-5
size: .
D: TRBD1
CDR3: CSVSGGQGDEETQYF
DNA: TGCAGCGTTAGTGGGGGACAGGGGGACGAAGAGACCCAGTACTTC

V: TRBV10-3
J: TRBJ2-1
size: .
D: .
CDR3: CAIRLGLSNEQFF
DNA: TGTGCCATCAGACTAGGGTTATCTAATGAGCAGTTCTTC